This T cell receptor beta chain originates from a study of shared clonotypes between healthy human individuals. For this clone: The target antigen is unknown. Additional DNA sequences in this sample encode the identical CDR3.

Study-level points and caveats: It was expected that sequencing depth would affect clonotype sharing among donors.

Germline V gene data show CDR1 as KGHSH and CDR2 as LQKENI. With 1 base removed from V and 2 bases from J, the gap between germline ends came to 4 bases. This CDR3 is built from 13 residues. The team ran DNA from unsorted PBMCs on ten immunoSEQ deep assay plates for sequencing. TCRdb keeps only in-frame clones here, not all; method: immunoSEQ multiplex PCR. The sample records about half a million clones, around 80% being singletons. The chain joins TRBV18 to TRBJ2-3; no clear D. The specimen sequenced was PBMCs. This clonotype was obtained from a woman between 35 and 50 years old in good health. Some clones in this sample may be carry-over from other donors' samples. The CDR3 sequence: CASSPLVTDTQYF. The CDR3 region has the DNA TGTGCCAGCTCACCACTCGTCACAGATACGCAGTATTTT.